What follows are 28 T cell receptor beta chains derived from one specimen sequenced in a study of cytomegalovirus exposure and HLA in healthy donors. PCR used 60 Vbeta primers and 13 Jbeta primers. Libraries were prepared by immunoSEQ multiplex PCR; TCRdb keeps only in-frame clonotypes and omits some of them. Of 95,000 to 130,000 clones listed, roughly three quarters were seen once; the top ten hold around 1.5%. Sequencing was carried out using PBMCs. All receptors come from a woman aged 18-35 years in good health and CMV-seronegative.

The CDR3 spells CASSQLAEYNEQFF. Written as DNA, the CDR3 is TGCGCCAGCAGCCAACTAGCGGAGTACAATGAGCAGTTCTTC. The chain uses TRBV4-1 and TRBJ2-1; TRBD2 matches at 7 bases. The CDR3 is made up of 14 amino acids. Germline assignment: CDR1 MGHRA and CDR2 YSYEKL. The V gene end was trimmed by 2 bases and the J gene end by 4 bases; junction bases not matched to a gene: 2.

The V and J genes are TRBV27 and TRBJ2-3; D not certain. CDR1 MNHEY and CDR2 SMNVEV come from the germline V gene (reference sequence). The ends were cut back, 3 bases at V and 1 base at J, with 11 bases in the middle. CDR3 length equals 15 residues. The CDR3: CASSFIESGTDTQYF. For the CDR3, the DNA is TGTGCCAGCAGTTTTATTGAGAGCGGCACAGATACGCAGTATTTT.

The chain carries TRBV5-1 and TRBJ2-1; tentatively, D is TRBD1 (6 bases). The germline V gene has CDR1 SGHRS and CDR2 YFSETQ. The germline V and J ends were trimmed by 1 base and 0 bases, with 14 bases remaining between them. The CDR3 contains 17 residues. The CDR3 DNA sequence: TGCGCCAGCAGCTTGACCCAGGGGCCTAGCTCCTACAATGAGCAGTTCTTC. As protein: CASSLTQGPSSYNEQFF.

The chain uses TRBV2 and TRBJ1-1, with D unclear. Trimming stripped 2 bases from V and 2 bases from J, with 6 bases between. Germline V gene sequence: CDR1 SNHLY, CDR2 FYNNEI. This CDR3 has 13 residues. CDR3 coding DNA: TGTGCCAGCAGTGAACTCAGTAACACTGAAGCTTTCTTT. It translates to CASSELSNTEAFF. The whole variable domain, remainder taken from reference TRBV2 and TRBJ1-1, is EPEVTQTPSHQVTQMGQEVILRCVPISNHLYFYWYRQILGQKVEFLVSFYNNEISEKSEIFDDQFSVERPDGSNFTLKIRSTKLEDSAMYFCASSELSNTEAFFGQGTRLTVV.

The rearrangement links TRBV29-1 to TRBJ1-2; maybe TRBD1 (6 bases). Trimming pared 5 bases from V and 6 bases from J, leaving 16 bases between. The germline V gene has CDR1 SQVTM and CDR2 ANQGSEA. This CDR3 has 13 residues. The CDR3 reads CSVKSTQGNGYTF. DNA for the CDR3: TGCAGCGTTAAGTCTACACAGGGCAATGGCTACACCTTC.

The chain links TRBV9 to TRBJ1-6; TRBD1 matches 7 bases. Germline lookup yields CDR1 SGDLS and CDR2 YYNGEE. The CDR3 is 15 amino acids. The V segment lost 2 bases and the J segment 8 bases; nucleotides outside the gene matches: 7. The chain's CDR3 is CASSVKQGRDSPLHF. CDR3 nucleotides: TGTGCCAGCAGCGTTAAACAGGGGCGCGATTCACCCCTCCACTTT.

The chain carries TRBV5-1 and TRBJ2-7; 7 bases fit TRBD1. CDR3 length: 15 amino acids. V lost 0 bases and J lost 4; bases outside the gene matches: 7. The germline V gene encodes CDR1 SGHRS and CDR2 YFSETQ. The CDR3 coding sequence is TGCGCCAGCAGCTTGGAGGGGGCGGTCGGATACGAGCAGTACTTC. Amino acid sequence: CASSLEGAVGYEQYF.

This chain uses TRBV28 with TRBJ2-5; 10 bases are shared with TRBD1. This CDR3 region has 15 residues. The trim removed 4 bases at V and 5 bases at J, leaving 7 bases unmatched. Germline V gives CDR1 MDHEN, CDR2 SYDVKM. The CDR3 spells CASSSPGQGYETQYF. The CDR3 DNA follows: TGTGCCAGCAGTTCCCCGGGACAGGGGTATGAGACCCAGTACTTC.

The chain combines TRBV5-1 with TRBJ2-2, with a possible D match to TRBD2 (6 bases). CDR3 size: 17 residues. Germline CDR1 is SGHRS and CDR2 is YFSETQ. V gave up 0 bases and J gave up 1 base, with 13 bases separating them. CDR3 region: CASSLGRGLMNTGELFF. The CDR3 DNA follows: TGCGCCAGCAGCTTGGGGCGGGGACTGATGAACACCGGGGAGCTGTTTTTT.

The chain links TRBV9 to TRBJ2-2; TRBD2 is a possible D gene (5 bases). Trimming removed 0 bases at V and 3 bases at J, with 9 bases between. Looked up from germline, CDR1 is SGDLS and CDR2 is YYNGEE. The CDR3 totals 15 residues. The CDR3 here is CASSVVTGDTGELFF. CDR3 DNA sequence: TGTGCCAGCAGCGTAGTAACCGGGGACACCGGGGAGCTGTTTTTT.

The chain combines TRBV13 with TRBJ2-3, with 10 positions matching TRBD1. With 5 bases clipped from V and 3 bases from J, the junction kept 8 bases outside the gene matches. CDR3 size: 16 residues. The germline CDR1 and CDR2 sequences are PRHDT and FYEKMQ (reference sequence). The chain's CDR3 is CASSLATGGRTDTQYF. CDR3 DNA: TGTGCCAGCAGCCTCGCGACAGGGGGCCGGACAGATACGCAGTATTTT.

The V and J genes are TRBV6-6 and TRBJ1-1; no clear D gene. There are 14 residues in the CDR3. Between the trimmed V and J ends, which lost 0 bases and 1 base, there was a span of 6 bases. Germline V gives CDR1 MNHNY, CDR2 SVGAGI (reference sequence). In DNA, the CDR3 is TGTGCCAGCAGTTACTCCGGAGCGAACACTGAAGCTTTCTTT. Its protein product is CASSYSGANTEAFF.

V gene TRBV6-1 combines with J gene TRBJ1-5; TRBD1 matches at 8 bases. CDR1 and CDR2 from the germline V gene are MNHNS and SASEGT. V dropped 5 bases and J dropped 2; count of bases not matched to a gene: 5. The CDR3 is 15 amino acids. CDR3: CASSSRGLGNQPQHF. The CDR3, as DNA: TGTGCCAGCAGTAGCAGGGGGCTTGGCAATCAGCCCCAGCATTTT.

This clone was picked up a small number of times. This rearrangement joins TRBV28 to TRBJ1-2; 8 bases line up with TRBD1. Germline V gene data show CDR1 as MDHEN and CDR2 as SYDVKM. The CDR3 covers 14 residues. V trimming: 5 bases; J trimming: 8 bases; junction bases outside the gene matches: 10. CDR3 region: CASSPPDRVRGYTF. CDR3 in DNA: TGTGCCAGCAGTCCCCCGGACAGGGTTCGGGGCTACACCTTC.

This clone was recorded many times. The chain recombines TRBV29-1 with TRBJ2-2; D is ambiguous. The CDR3 loop spans 12 amino acids. Trimming took off 3 bases at V and 8 bases at J, with 10 bases between the two ends. Germline V gene data show CDR1 as SQVTM and CDR2 as ANQGSEA. CDR3 in amino acids: CSVDSREGELFF. For the CDR3, the DNA is TGCAGCGTTGATTCCCGAGAGGGGGAGCTGTTTTTT.

The chain joins TRBV28 to TRBJ1-1; D remains ambiguous. Trimming took off 4 bases at V and 0 bases at J, with 15 bases between the two ends. The CDR3 runs to 16 residues. Germline V gives CDR1 MDHEN, CDR2 SYDVKM. This chain's CDR3 is CASSSPSPSMNTEAFF. In nucleotides, the CDR3 is TGTGCCAGCAGTTCACCCAGTCCGTCCATGAACACTGAAGCTTTCTTT.

The chain combines TRBV29-1 with TRBJ2-7, with TRBD1 identical over 7 bases. The length of the CDR3 is 12 residues. J lost 4 bases, V lost 6 bases, and 6 bases had no gene match. Per the germline V gene, CDR1 is SQVTM and CDR2 is ANQGSEA. The CDR3 DNA reads TGCAGCGTCACAGGGGTCGGGTACGAGCAGTACTTC. This codes for CSVTGVGYEQYF.

The chain couples TRBV9 to TRBJ1-5; 8 positions agree with TRBD1. This CDR3 region has 13 residues. Germline loops: CDR1 SGDLS, CDR2 YYNGEE. Losses at the gene ends were 4 bases for V and 6 bases for J; bases not matched to a gene: 3. The CDR3 region has the DNA TGTGCCAGCAGCTCGGGACAGGCTCAGCCCCAGCATTTT. It is translated as CASSSGQAQPQHF. The variable domain in full, with the rest retrieved from reference TRBV9 and TRBJ1-5, is DSGVTQTPKHLITATGQRVTLRCSPRSGDLSVYWYQQSLDQGLQFLIQYYNGEERAKGNILERFSAQQFPDLHSELNLSSLELGDSALYFCASSSGQAQPQHFGDGTRLSIL.

Only one count was recorded for this clone. The chain uses TRBV18 and TRBJ2-7, with a weak D call TRBD1 (6 bases). V dropped 3 bases and J dropped 2 bases, with 11 bases sitting between them. The CDR3 length is 14 residues. The germline V gene encodes CDR1 KGHSH and CDR2 LQKENI. Here the CDR3 reads CASSPSGTTYEQYF. CDR3 bases: TGTGCCAGCTCACCCTCCGGGACAACCTACGAGCAGTACTTC.

This clone has a handful of counts. CDR3 DNA: TGCAGCGTTAGGGGTAGCAATCAGCCCCAGCATTTT. Amino acid sequence: CSVRGSNQPQHF. This sequence joins TRBV29-1 and TRBJ1-5; D is possibly TRBD1 (5 bases). The CDR3 has 12 amino acids. The germline V and J ends were trimmed by 5 bases and 0 bases, with 5 bases remaining between them. Looked up from germline, CDR1 is SQVTM and CDR2 is ANQGSEA.

This chain connects TRBV9 to TRBJ2-5; 11 nucleotides agree with TRBD2. With 0 bases clipped from V and 2 bases from J, the junction kept 6 bases outside the gene matches. There are 17 residues in the CDR3. Germline V CDR1 and CDR2: SGDLS, YYNGEE. CDR3 protein: CASSVDLAGGQQETQYF. The DNA of the CDR3 is TGTGCCAGCAGCGTAGACCTAGCGGGGGGACAACAAGAGACCCAGTACTTC.

The V gene is TRBV28, the J gene TRBJ2-7; no clear D. This CDR3 is built from 14 residues. CDR1 and CDR2 (germline): MDHEN, SYDVKM. The V and J ends lost 5 bases and 1 base respectively, with 12 bases between them. CDR3 DNA: TGTGCCAGCAGTGGGCAGACATTATCCTACGAGCAGTACTTC. This gives the protein CASSGQTLSYEQYF.

A few counts support this clone. The V gene is TRBV30, the J gene TRBJ1-1; D is unresolved. This CDR3 contains 13 residues. V was shortened by 1 base and J by 2 bases, with 8 bases between the two germline ends. The germline V gene encodes CDR1 GTSNPN and CDR2 SVGIG (reference sequence). The CDR3 DNA reads as TGTGCCTGGAGTGAACAGACAAACACTGAAGCTTTCTTT. Its translation is CAWSEQTNTEAFF.

To note about this clone: A junction boundary mismatches the germline segment, possibly from a read error. The chain's CDR3 is CASREGARRNTEAFF. As DNA, the CDR3 is TGTGCCAGCAGAGAAGGGGCACGGCGGAACACTGAAGCTTTCTTT. The chain links TRBV2 to TRBJ1-1, with D tentatively TRBD1 (5 bases). CDR3 length equals 15 residues. The germline V gene encodes CDR1 SNHLY and CDR2 FYNNEI.

This chain uses TRBV21-1 with TRBJ2-7; the table's D call, TRBD1, has no DNA check behind it. TRBV21-1 is a documented pseudogene. The CDR3 totals 16 residues. The CDR3 loop is CASSNQRLDTNYEQYF. The CDR3 DNA is TGTGCCAGCAGCAACCAAAGGTTGGACACAAACTACGAGCAGTACTTC.

The chain couples TRBV18 to TRBJ2-1, with D uncertain. Per the germline V gene, CDR1 is KGHSH and CDR2 is LQKENI. The CDR3 extends over 12 amino acids. V lost 0 bases and J 10 bases, leaving 7 bases between the germline ends. The CDR3 region has the DNA TGTGCCAGCTCACCACCGACGACAGAGCAGTTCTTC. Translation gives CASSPPTTEQFF.

The CDR3 sequence: CASSSQTGGFNGYTF. The DNA of the CDR3 is TGTGCCAGCAGCTCACAGACAGGGGGCTTTAATGGCTACACCTTC. This chain connects TRBV7-9 to TRBJ1-2; the match to TRBD1 covers 10 bases. J gave up 6 bases and V 4 bases, and 8 bases lay outside the gene matches. Looked up from germline, CDR1 is SEHNR and CDR2 is FQNEAQ (reference sequence). The CDR3 extends over 15 amino acids. Drawing the rest from reference TRBV7-9 and TRBJ1-2, the complete variable domain is DTGVSQNPRHKITKRGQNVTFRCDPISEHNRLYWYRQTLGQGPEFLTYFQNEAQLEKSRLLSDRFSAERPKGSFSTLEIQRTEQGDSAMYLCASSSQTGGFNGYTFGSGTRLTVV.

The gene calls are TRBV29-1 and TRBJ2-3; 9 positions agree with TRBD1. Per germline, CDR1 SQVTM and CDR2 ANQGSEA. Unmatched junction bases numbered 6, after V lost 4 bases and J lost 4 bases. The CDR3 contains 14 residues. CDR3 amino acids: CSVAGTGKADTQYF. The DNA of the CDR3 is TGCAGCGTTGCTGGGACAGGGAAGGCAGATACGCAGTATTTT.